This passage covers 5 T cell receptor beta chains from one sample sequenced in a study of CD8+CD57+ T cells in acquired aplastic anemia. The study profiled TCR beta VDJ and CDR3 using genomic DNA as template. TCRdb passed the reads through MiXCR, listing each CDR3 protein once. The data hold about 80,000 distinct CDR3 sequences, with 40% to 55% observed a single time. Input material: sorted CD4+, CD8+, or CD8+CD57+ T cells (not recorded which) from PBMCs. These receptors came from a human donor in good health, serving as a control.

The V and J genes are TRBV2 and TRBJ1-2, with unresolved D. V was pared by 9 bases and J by 4 bases, with 12 bases between. Germline CDR1 reads SNHLY; CDR2 reads FYNNEI. The CDR3 is 12 amino acids. CDR3 coding DNA: TGTGCCAGTACTGGGCTCCGCTATGGCTACACCTTC. Its protein is CASTGLRYGYTF.

The V gene is TRBV7-9, the J gene TRBJ2-3; D is undetermined. Between the trimmed V and J ends, which lost 8 bases and 6 bases, there was a span of 9 bases. In germline, CDR1 is SEHNR, CDR2 FQNEAQ (reference sequence). CDR3 length: 11 residues. DNA for the CDR3: TGTGCCAGCGGCCTTAAGGATACGCAGTATTTT. Translation gives CASGLKDTQYF.

The chain uses TRBV6-1 and TRBJ1-1, with 9 nucleotides matching TRBD1. The CDR3 has 13 residues. Germline V gene data show CDR1 as MNHNS and CDR2 as SASEGT. CDR3 sequence reads: CAGSRGQGLGAFF. CDR3 nucleotides: TGTGCAGGCAGCCGGGGACAGGGCTTGGGAGCTTTCTTT.

This clonotype was observed at least ten times. The genes are TRBV27 and TRBJ2-7; TRBD1 agrees at 10 bases. CDR1 MNHEY and CDR2 SMNVEV come from the germline V gene (reference sequence). The CDR3 runs to 14 residues. Trimming at V came to 2 bases and at J to 5 bases, leaving 3 bases not matched to a gene. CDR3: CASSLRTGGNEQYF. Written as DNA, the CDR3 is TGTGCCAGCAGTTTACGGACAGGGGGAAACGAGCAGTACTTC.

On this clonotype itself: One end of the junction fails to match germline, which may point to a read error. V gene TRBV14 combines with J gene TRBJ2-7; D is possibly TRBD2 (6 bases). Germline CDR1 reads SGHDN; CDR2 reads FVKESK. CDR3 length: 15 amino acids. CDR3 amino acids: CASSSGPPSSYEHYF. The CDR3 DNA reads as TGTGCCAGCAGCAGCGGGCCACCTAGCTCCTACGAGCATTACTTC.